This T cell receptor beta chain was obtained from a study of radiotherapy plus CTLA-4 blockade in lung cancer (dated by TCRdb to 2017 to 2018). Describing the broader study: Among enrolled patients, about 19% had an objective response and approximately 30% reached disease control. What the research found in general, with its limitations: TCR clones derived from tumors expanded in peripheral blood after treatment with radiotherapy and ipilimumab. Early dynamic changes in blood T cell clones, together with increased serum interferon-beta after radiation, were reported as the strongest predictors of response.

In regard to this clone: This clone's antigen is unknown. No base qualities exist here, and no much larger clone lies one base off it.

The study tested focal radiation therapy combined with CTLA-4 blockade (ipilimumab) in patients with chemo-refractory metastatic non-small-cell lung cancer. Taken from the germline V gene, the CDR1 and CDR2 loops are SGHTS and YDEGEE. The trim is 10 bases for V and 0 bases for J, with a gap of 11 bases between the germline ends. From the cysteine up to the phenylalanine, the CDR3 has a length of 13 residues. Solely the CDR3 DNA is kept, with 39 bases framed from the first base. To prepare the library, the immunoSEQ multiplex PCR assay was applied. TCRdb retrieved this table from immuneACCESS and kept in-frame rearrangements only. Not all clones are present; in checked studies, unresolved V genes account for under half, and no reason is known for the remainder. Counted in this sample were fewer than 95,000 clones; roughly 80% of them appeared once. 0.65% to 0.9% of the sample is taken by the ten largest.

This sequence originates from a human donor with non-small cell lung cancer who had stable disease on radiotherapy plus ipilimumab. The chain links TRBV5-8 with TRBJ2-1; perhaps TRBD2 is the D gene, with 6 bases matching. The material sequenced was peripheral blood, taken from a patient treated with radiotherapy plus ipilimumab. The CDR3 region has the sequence CASQRVSYNEQFF. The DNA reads TGTGCCTCCCAGCGGGTCTCCTACAATGAGCAGTTCTTC.